This is a list of T cell receptor beta chains from one sample in a study of T cell responses to AZD1222 COVID-19 vaccine. Only in-frame clones appear in the TCRdb table, and some are missing; sequencing was by immunoSEQ multiplex PCR. This sample has 90,000 to 100,000 clones, with about 89% found just once. This specimen was peripheral blood, taken on day 0 of AZD1222 vaccination. The origin of the receptors is an adult in good health. The conserved cysteine and the conserved F or W are not part of the CDR3 here.

TRBV10-2	TRBJ1-1	17	ASSESTLGRILQGAEAF
TRBV12-5	TRBJ1-5	13	ASGFRTGQNQPQH
TRBV3-1/TRBV3-2	TRBJ2-5	12	ASSHRGPEETQY
TRBV5-4	TRBJ2-5	13	ASSSKIASQETQY
TRBV6-2/TRBV6-3	TRBJ1-6	12	ASSYSAGASPLH
TRBV5-6	TRBJ2-1	16	ASSSLAGGGFSYNEQF
TRBV4-2	TRBJ2-7	11	ASSVPTGTEQY
TRBV10-3	TRBJ1-3	11	AIRLGGLDTIY
TRBV7-9	TRBJ2-1	12	ASSFGSSGNEQF
TRBV6-1	TRBJ1-2	6	ASVGYT
TRBV24-1	TRBJ1-2	11	ATSTTGYSGYT
TRBV7-3	TRBJ1-2	11	ASSLGGFGGYT
TRBV6-5	TRBJ2-3	12	ASDSSGGGNTQY
TRBV21-1	TRBJ1-2	12	ATGPPLPNYGYT
TRBV24-1	TRBJ2-5	13	ATSDRQGTQETQY
TRBV6-2/TRBV6-3	TRBJ2-1	13	ASSYPLDRAREQF
TRBV2	TRBJ2-2	13	ASRYRDRNTGELF
TRBV20-1	TRBJ1-6	9	SASNGSPLH
TRBV7-8	TRBJ1-1	10	ASSGRGPEAF
TRBV9	TRBJ2-2	15	ASSVAQGRDVTGELF
TRBV4-1	TRBJ1-6	13	ASSQPLDSNSPLH
TRBV20-1	TRBJ2-7	9	SARGGSEQY
TRBV6-1	TRBJ2-1	13	ASSDVTSGGNEQF
TRBV29-1	TRBJ2-7	9	SVGQSYEQY
TRBV4-3	TRBJ1-5	13	ASSQEQGANQPQH
TRBV4-1	TRBJ2-7	12	ASSVRDRSYEQY
TRBV30	TRBJ1-5	13	AWSVLGGSNQPQH
TRBV6-5	TRBJ2-7	12	ASRVVGISYEQY
TRBV5-1	TRBJ2-7	11	ASSFAANYEQY
TRBV6-4	TRBJ2-2	13	ASSQRTANTGELF
TRBV2	TRBJ1-6	13	ASSGDSGRHSPLH
TRBV24-1	TRBJ2-1	12	ATSDHDRANEQF
TRBV4-1	TRBJ2-7	11	ASSPTGPYEQY
TRBV19	TRBJ1-5	11	ASSATLFQPQH
TRBV5-6	TRBJ1-2	14	ASSLGLMGVNHGYT
TRBV4-1	TRBJ1-1	12	ASSQDGVSTEAF
TRBV4-1	TRBJ1-3	11	ASSQASGNTIY
TRBV2	TRBJ1-1	12	ASQLRTVNTEAF
TRBV4-3	TRBJ1-6	13	ASSQERGRNSPLH
TRBV5-6	TRBJ1-1	11	ASSWGQALKAF
TRBV30	TRBJ1-6	12	AWSVETGVTPLH